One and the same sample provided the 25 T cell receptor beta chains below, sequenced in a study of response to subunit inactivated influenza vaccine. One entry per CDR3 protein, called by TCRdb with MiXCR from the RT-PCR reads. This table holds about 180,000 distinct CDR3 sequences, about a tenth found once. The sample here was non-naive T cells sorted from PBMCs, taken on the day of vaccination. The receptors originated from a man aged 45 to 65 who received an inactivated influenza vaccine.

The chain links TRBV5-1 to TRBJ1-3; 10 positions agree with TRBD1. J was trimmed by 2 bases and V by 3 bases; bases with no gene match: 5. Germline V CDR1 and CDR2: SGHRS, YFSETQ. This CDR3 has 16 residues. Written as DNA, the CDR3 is TGCGCCAGCAGCTCGGGACAGGGGTACGCTGGAAACACCATATATTTT. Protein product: CASSSGQGYAGNTIYF.

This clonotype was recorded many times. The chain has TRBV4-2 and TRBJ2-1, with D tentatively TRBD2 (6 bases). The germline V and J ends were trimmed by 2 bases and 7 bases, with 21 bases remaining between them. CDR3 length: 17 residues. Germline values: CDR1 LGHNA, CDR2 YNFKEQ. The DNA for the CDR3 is TGTGCCAGCAGCCAAAATAGACTAGTCACCTTCGTGAATGAGCAGTTCTTC. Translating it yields CASSQNRLVTFVNEQFF.

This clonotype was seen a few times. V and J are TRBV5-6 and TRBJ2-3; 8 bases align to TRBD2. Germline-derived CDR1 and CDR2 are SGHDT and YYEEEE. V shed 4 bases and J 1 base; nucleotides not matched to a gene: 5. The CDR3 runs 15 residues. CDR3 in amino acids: CASSPSGLRTDTQYF. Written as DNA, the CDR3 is TGTGCCAGCAGCCCTAGCGGGCTCCGCACAGATACGCAGTATTTT.

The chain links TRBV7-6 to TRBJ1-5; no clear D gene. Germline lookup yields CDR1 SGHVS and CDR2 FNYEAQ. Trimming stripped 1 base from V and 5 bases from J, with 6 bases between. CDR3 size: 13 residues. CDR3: CASSLVVDQPQHF. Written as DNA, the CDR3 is TGTGCCAGCAGCTTAGTCGTGGATCAGCCCCAGCATTTT.

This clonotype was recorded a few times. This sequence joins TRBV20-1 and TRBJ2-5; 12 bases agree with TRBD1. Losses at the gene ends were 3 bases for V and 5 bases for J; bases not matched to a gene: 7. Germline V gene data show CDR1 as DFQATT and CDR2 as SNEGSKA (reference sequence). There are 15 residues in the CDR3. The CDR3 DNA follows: TGCAGTGCTAGCCCCGGGACAGGGGGCGGGGAGACCCAGTACTTC. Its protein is CSASPGTGGGETQYF.

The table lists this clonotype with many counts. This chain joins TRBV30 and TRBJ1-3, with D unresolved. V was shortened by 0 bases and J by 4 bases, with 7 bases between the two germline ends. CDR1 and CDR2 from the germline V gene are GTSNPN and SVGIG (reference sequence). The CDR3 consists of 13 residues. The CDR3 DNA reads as TGTGCCTGGAGTGTTACGGCAGGAAACACCATATATTTT. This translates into CAWSVTAGNTIYF.

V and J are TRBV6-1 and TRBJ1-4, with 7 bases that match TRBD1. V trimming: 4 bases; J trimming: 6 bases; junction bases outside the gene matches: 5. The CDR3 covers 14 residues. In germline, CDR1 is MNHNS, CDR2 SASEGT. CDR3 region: CASSARGRHEKLFF. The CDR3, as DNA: TGTGCCAGCAGTGCTAGGGGGCGTCATGAAAAACTGTTTTTT.

Written as DNA, the CDR3 is TGTGCCAGCAGTTATTCGGCGGGGGGCGCAGATACGCAGTATTTT. This encodes CASSYSAGGADTQYF. The chain combines TRBV6-2 or TRBV6-3 with TRBJ2-3, with TRBD2 matching 8 bases. Trimming at V came to 3 bases and at J to 4 bases, leaving 6 bases not matched to a gene. Looked up from germline, CDR1 is MNHEY and CDR2 is SVGEGT. CDR3 length: 15 residues.

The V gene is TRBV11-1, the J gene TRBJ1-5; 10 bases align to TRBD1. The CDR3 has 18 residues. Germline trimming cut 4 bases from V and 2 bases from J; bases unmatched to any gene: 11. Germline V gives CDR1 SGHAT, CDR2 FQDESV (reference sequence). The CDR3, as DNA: TGTGCCAGCAGCTCCGGGACAGGGGCGGGATTCGGCAATCAGCCCCAGCATTTT. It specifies CASSSGTGAGFGNQPQHF.

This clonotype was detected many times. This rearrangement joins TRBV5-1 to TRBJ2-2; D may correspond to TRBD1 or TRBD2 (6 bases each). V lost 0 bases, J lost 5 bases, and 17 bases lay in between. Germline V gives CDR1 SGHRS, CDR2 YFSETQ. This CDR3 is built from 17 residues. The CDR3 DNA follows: TGCGCCAGCAGCTTGGTCTCGGGGGCGCTAGGAACCGGGGAGCTGTTTTTT. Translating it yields CASSLVSGALGTGELFF.

The DNA for the CDR3 is TGTGCCAGCAGCGGAGCCCACACCGGGACAGGGGCGAGACGGTATGGCTACACCTTC. It encodes CASSGAHTGTGARRYGYTF. The chain links TRBV9 to TRBJ1-2, with TRBD1 identical over 10 bases. Per the germline V gene, CDR1 is SGDLS and CDR2 is YYNGEE. With V trimmed by 3 bases and J by 5 bases, 19 bases remained unmatched. The CDR3 spans 19 residues.

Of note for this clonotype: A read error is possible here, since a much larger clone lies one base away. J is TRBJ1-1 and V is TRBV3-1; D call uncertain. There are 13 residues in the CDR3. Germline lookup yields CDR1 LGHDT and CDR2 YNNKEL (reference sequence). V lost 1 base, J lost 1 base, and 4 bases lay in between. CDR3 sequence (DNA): TGTGCCAGCAGCCAAGTTGCGAACACTGAAGCTTTCTTT. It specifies CASSQVANTEAFF.

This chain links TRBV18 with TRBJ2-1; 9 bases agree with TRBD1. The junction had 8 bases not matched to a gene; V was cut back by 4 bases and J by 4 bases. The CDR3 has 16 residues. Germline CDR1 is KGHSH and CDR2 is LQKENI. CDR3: CASSRLQGAGYNEQFF. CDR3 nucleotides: TGTGCCAGCTCACGTCTACAGGGGGCTGGGTACAATGAGCAGTTCTTC. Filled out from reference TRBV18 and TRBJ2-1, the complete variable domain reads NAGVMQNPRHLVRRRGQEARLRCSPMKGHSHVYWYRQLPEEGLKFMVYLQKENIIDESGMPKERFSAEFPKEGPSILRIQQVVRGDSAAYFCASSRLQGAGYNEQFFGPGTRLTVL.

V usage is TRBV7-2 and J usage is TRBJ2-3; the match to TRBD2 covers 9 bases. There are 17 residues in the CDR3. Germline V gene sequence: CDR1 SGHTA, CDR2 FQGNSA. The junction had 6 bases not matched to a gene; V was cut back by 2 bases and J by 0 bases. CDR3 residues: CASSLRLAGPSTDTQYF. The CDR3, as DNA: TGTGCCAGCAGCTTACGCCTAGCGGGACCCAGCACAGATACGCAGTATTTT.

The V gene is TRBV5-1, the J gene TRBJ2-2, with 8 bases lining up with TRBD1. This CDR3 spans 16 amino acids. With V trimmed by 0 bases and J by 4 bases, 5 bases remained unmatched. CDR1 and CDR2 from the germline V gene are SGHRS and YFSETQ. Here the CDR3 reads CASSLAADRGTGELFF. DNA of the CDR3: TGCGCCAGCAGCTTGGCCGCAGACAGGGGCACCGGGGAGCTGTTTTTT. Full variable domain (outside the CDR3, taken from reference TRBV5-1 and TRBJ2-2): KAGVTQTPRYLIKTRGQQVTLSCSPISGHRSVSWYQQTPGQGLQFLFEYFSETQRNKGNFPGRFSGRQFSNSRSEMNVSTLELGDSALYLCASSLAADRGTGELFFGEGSRLTVL.

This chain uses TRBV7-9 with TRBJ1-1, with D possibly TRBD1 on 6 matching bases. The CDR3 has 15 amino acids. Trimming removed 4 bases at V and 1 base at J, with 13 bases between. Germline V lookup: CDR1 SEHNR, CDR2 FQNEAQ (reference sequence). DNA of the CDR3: TGTGCCAGCAGCTCTATACAGGGTAGGAACACTGAAGCTTTCTTT. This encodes CASSSIQGRNTEAFF. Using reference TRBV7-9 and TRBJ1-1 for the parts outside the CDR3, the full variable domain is DTGVSQNPRHKITKRGQNVTFRCDPISEHNRLYWYRQTLGQGPEFLTYFQNEAQLEKSRLLSDRFSAERPKGSFSTLEIQRTEQGDSAMYLCASSSIQGRNTEAFFGQGTRLTVV.

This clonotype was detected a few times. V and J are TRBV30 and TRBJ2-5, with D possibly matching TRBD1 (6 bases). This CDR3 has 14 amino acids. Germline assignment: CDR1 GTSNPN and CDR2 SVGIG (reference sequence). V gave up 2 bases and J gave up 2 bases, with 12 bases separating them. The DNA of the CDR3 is TGTGCCTGGAGTCGAAAAGGGGGACAAGAGACCCAGTACTTC. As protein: CAWSRKGGQETQYF. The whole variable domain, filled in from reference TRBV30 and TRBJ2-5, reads SQTIHQWPATLVQPVGSPLSLECTVEGTSNPNLYWYRQAAGRGLQLLFYSVGIGQISSEVPQNLSASRPQDRQFILSSKKLLLSDSGFYLCAWSRKGGQETQYFGPGTRLLVL.

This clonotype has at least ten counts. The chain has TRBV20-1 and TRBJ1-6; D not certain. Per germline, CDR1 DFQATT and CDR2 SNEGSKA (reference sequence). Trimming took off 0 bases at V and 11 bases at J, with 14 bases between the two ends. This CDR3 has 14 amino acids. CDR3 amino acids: CSARDPMERTPLHF. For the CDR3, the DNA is TGCAGTGCTAGAGACCCAATGGAGAGGACACCCCTCCACTTT.

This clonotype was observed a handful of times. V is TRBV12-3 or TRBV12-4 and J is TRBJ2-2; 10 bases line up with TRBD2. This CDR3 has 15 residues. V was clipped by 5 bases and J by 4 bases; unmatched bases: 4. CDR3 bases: TGTGCCAGCAGTCTTCGACTAGCGGGCACCGGGGAGCTGTTTTTT. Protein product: CASSLRLAGTGELFF.

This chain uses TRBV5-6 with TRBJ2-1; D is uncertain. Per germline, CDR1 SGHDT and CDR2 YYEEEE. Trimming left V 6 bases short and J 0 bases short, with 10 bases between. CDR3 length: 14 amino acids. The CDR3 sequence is CASTVFSSYNEQFF. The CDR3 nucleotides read TGTGCCAGCACCGTCTTTAGCTCCTACAATGAGCAGTTCTTC. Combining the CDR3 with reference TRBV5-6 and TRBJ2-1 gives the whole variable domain DAGVTQSPTHLIKTRGQQVTLRCSPKSGHDTVSWYQQALGQGPQFIFQYYEEEERQRGNFPDRFSGHQFPNYSSELNVNALLLGDSALYLCASTVFSSYNEQFFGPGTRLTVL.

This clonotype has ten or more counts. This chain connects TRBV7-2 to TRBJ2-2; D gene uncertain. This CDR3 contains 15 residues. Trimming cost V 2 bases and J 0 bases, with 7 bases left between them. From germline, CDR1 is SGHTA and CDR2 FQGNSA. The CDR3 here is CASSLNTANTGELFF. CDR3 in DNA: TGTGCCAGCAGCTTAAACACCGCGAACACCGGGGAGCTGTTTTTT.

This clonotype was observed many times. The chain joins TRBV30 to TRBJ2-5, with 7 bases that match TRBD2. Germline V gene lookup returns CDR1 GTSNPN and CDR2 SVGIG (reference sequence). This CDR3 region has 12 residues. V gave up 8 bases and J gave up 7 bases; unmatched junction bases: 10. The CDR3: CATPTGGGTQYF. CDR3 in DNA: TGTGCCACGCCGACGGGGGGTGGGACCCAGTACTTC.

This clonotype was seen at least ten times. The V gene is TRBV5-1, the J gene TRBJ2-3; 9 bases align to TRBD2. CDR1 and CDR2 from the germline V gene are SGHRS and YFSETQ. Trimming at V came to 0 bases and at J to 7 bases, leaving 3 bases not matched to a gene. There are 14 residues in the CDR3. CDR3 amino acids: CASSLAGTSNTQYF. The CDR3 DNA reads TGCGCCAGCAGCTTGGCAGGGACTAGCAATACGCAGTATTTT.

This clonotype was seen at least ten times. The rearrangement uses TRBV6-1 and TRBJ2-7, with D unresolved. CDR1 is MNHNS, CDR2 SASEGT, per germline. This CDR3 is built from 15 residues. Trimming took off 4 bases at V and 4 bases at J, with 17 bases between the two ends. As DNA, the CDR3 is TGTGCCAGCAGTGTAAGTCCTAAGCAGAATTACGAGCAGTACTTC. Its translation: CASSVSPKQNYEQYF.

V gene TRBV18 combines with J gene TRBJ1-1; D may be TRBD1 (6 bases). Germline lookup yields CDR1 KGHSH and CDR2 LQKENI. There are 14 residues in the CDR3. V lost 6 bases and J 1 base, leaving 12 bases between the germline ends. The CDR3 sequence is CASSRQGSNTEAFF. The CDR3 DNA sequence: TGTGCCAGCTCGCGTCAGGGGTCGAACACTGAAGCTTTCTTT.